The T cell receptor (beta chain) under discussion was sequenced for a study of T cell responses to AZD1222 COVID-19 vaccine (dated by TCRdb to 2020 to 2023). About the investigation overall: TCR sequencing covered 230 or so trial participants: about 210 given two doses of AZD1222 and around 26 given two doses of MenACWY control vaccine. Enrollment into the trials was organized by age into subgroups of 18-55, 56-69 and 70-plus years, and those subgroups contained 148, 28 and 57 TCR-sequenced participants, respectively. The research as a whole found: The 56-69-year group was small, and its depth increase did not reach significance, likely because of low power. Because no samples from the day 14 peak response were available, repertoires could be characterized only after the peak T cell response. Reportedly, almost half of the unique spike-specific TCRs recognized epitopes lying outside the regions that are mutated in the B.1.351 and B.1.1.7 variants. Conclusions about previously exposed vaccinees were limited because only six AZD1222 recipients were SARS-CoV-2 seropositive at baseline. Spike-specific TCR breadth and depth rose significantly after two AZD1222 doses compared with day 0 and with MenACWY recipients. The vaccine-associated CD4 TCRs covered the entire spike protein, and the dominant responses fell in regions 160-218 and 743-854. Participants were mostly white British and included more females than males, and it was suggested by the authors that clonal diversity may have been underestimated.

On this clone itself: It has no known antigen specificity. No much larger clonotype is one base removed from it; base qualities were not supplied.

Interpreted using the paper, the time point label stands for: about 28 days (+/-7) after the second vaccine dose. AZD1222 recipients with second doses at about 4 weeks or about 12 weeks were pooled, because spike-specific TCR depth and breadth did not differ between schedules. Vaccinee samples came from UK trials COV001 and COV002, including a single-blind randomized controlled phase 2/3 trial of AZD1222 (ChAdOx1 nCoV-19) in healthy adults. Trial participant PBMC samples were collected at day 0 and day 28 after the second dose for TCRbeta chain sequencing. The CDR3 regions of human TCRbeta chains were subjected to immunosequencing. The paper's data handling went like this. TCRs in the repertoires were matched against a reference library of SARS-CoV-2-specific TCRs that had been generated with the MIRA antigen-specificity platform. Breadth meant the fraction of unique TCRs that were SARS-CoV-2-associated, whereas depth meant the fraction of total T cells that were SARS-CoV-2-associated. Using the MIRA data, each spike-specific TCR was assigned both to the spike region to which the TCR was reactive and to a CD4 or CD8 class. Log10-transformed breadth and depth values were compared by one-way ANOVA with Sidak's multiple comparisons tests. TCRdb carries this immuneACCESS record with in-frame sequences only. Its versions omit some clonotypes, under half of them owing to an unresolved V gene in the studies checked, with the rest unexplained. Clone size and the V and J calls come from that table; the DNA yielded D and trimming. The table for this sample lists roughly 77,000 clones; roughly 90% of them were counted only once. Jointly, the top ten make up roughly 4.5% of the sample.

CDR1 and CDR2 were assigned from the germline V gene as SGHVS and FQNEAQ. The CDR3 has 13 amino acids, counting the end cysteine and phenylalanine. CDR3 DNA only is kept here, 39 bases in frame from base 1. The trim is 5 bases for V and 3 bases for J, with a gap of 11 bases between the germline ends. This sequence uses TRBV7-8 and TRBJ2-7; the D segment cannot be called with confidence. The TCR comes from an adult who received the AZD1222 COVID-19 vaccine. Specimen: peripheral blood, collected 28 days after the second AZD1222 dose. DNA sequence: TGTGCCAGCAGCCGACACTCAAACTACGAGCAGTACTTC. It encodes CASSRHSNYEQYF. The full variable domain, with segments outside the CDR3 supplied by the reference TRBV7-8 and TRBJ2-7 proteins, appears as GAGVSQSPRYKVAKRGQDVALRCDPISGHVSLFWYQQALGQGPEFLTYFQNEAQLDKSGLPSDRFFAERPEGSVSTLKIQRTQQEDSAVYLCASSRHSNYEQYFGPGTRLTVT.